Shown below are 19 T cell receptor beta chains from a single sample sequenced in a study of shared clonotypes between healthy human individuals. Libraries were prepared by immunoSEQ multiplex PCR; TCRdb keeps only in-frame clonotypes and omits some of them. The profile covers roughly 120,000 clones, with about 63% appearing a single time and around 25% taken by the ten largest. Source material: memory CD8+ T cells sorted from blood. Regarding subset: CD45RO+ cells pooled with CCR7-negative TemRA cells. Receptors originate from a young woman in good health.

The chain combines TRBV19 with TRBJ2-1, with D maybe TRBD1 (6 bases). V was shortened by 2 bases and J by 8 bases, with 16 bases between the two germline ends. Germline V gene data show CDR1 as LNHDA and CDR2 as SQIVND (reference sequence). The CDR3 consists of 15 residues. The CDR3 is CASSILALEGDEQFF. The CDR3 nucleotides are TGTGCCAGTAGTATACTAGCCTTAGAGGGGGATGAGCAGTTCTTC.

J is TRBJ1-1 and V is TRBV9, with D possibly being TRBD1 (5 bases). V was clipped by 4 bases and J by 5 bases, with 18 bases between them. Germline assignment: CDR1 SGDLS and CDR2 YYNGEE. CDR3 size: 15 residues. The CDR3 loop is CASSRITGGRTEAFF. The CDR3 nucleotides are TGTGCCAGCAGCCGTATTACAGGTGGGAGGACTGAAGCTTTCTTT.

Points on this clone: The sample contains more than one DNA sequence encoding this CDR3. The genes are TRBV9 and TRBJ1-5; TRBD1 might be the D (6 bases). Germline V gene lookup returns CDR1 SGDLS and CDR2 YYNGEE. This CDR3 spans 14 amino acids. V shed 0 bases and J shed 2 bases, with 6 bases lying between them. The CDR3 DNA follows: TGTGCCAGCAGCGTAGCAGGGGGCAATCAGCCCCAGCATTTT. Protein sequence: CASSVAGGNQPQHF.

As concerns this clone: This CDR3 is also generated by other DNA sequences in the sample. This chain links TRBV6-5 with TRBJ2-1; the D gene is possibly TRBD2 (5 bases). Deletions cut 0 bases from V and 5 bases from J, with 8 bases between. The V gene's germline CDR1 is MNHEY and CDR2 SVGAGI. This CDR3 contains 14 residues. The CDR3 sequence is CASSYSDSNNEQFF. The DNA of the CDR3 is TGTGCCAGCAGTTACTCGGACTCTAACAATGAGCAGTTCTTC.

Ten or more counts support this clone. The CDR3 spells CASSNSGEQYF. The CDR3 DNA is TGTGCCAGCAGTAATAGCGGAGAGCAGTACTTC. The rearrangement links TRBV2 to TRBJ2-7; a possible D gene is TRBD2 (6 bases). The CDR3 consists of 11 residues. Germline CDR1 and CDR2: SNHLY and FYNNEI. V was shortened by 5 bases and J by 7 bases, with 9 bases between the two germline ends.

In its sample, this clone was seen many times. The V and J genes are TRBV9 and TRBJ2-7; D not certain. CDR1 is SGDLS and CDR2 is YYNGEE in the germline V gene. This CDR3 region has 14 residues. Trimming took off 0 bases at V and 4 bases at J, with 11 bases between the two ends. CDR3: CASSVGANSYEQYF. CDR3 DNA sequence: TGTGCCAGCAGCGTAGGAGCGAACTCTTACGAGCAGTACTTC.

This rearrangement joins TRBV7-9 to TRBJ1-4; 10 nucleotides match TRBD1. V shed 5 bases, J shed 7 bases, and the junction held 7 bases outside the gene matches. The CDR3 length is 15 residues. CDR1 is SEHNR and CDR2 is FQNEAQ in the germline V gene (reference sequence). The CDR3 region has the DNA TGTGCCAGCAGCCCACCGGGACAGGGGCGTGAAAAACTGTTTTTT. This translates into CASSPPGQGREKLFF.

The chain is built from TRBV5-1 and TRBJ2-1; 9 positions agree with TRBD2. The CDR3 is 15 amino acids. Per the germline V gene, CDR1 is SGHRS and CDR2 is YFSETQ. J gave up 6 bases and V 0 bases, and 4 bases lay outside the gene matches. In DNA form, the CDR3 reads TGCGCCAGCAGCTTGGGGGGACTAGCCTCCAATGAGCAGTTCTTC. Amino acid sequence: CASSLGGLASNEQFF. Full variable domain (missing parts from reference TRBV5-1 and TRBJ2-1): KAGVTQTPRYLIKTRGQQVTLSCSPISGHRSVSWYQQTPGQGLQFLFEYFSETQRNKGNFPGRFSGRQFSNSRSEMNVSTLELGDSALYLCASSLGGLASNEQFFGPGTRLTVL.

The chain couples TRBV25-1 to TRBJ2-5, with a weak D call TRBD2 (6 bases). Germline CDR1 is MGHDK and CDR2 is SYGVNS. The V end lost 2 bases, the J end lost 2 bases, and 15 bases lay between the germline ends. The CDR3 spans 16 residues. The CDR3 DNA follows: TGTGCCAGCAGTGAACGGGAGACGGGGAGACAAGAGACCCAGTACTTC. It is translated as CASSERETGRQETQYF.

The table lists this clone with many counts. The chain has TRBV28 and TRBJ1-3, with TRBD1 identical over 11 bases. Trimming removed 4 bases from V and 0 bases from J; junction bases left unmatched: 8. Per the germline V gene, CDR1 is MDHEN and CDR2 is SYDVKM. This CDR3 contains 18 residues. As DNA, the CDR3 is TGTGCCAGCAGTTCTCCCGGGACAGGGGGAGACTCTGGAAACACCATATATTTT. It yields the protein CASSSPGTGGDSGNTIYF. Looking up the rest from reference TRBV28 and TRBJ1-3 gives the full variable domain: DVKVTQSSRYLVKRTGEKVFLECVQDMDHENMFWYRQDPGLGLRLIYFSYDVKMKEKGDIPEGYSVSREKKERFSLILESASTNQTSMYLCASSSPGTGGDSGNTIYFGEGSWLTVV.

This chain connects TRBV9 to TRBJ2-2; D remains unclear. The CDR3 length is 16 residues. Per the germline V gene, CDR1 is SGDLS and CDR2 is YYNGEE. The germline V and J ends were trimmed by 2 bases and 1 base, with 12 bases remaining between them. In nucleotides, the CDR3 is TGTGCCAGCAGCGTTCTTGAATTGGAGAACACCGGGGAGCTGTTTTTT. This encodes CASSVLELENTGELFF.

This sequence joins TRBV7-3 and TRBJ2-6, with 9 bases identical to TRBD1. Per the germline V gene, CDR1 is SGHTA and CDR2 is FQGTGA. Losses at the gene ends were 6 bases for V and 4 bases for J; bases not matched to a gene: 10. The length of the CDR3 is 17 residues. The DNA of the CDR3 is TGTGCCAGCAGGGCCGGGACAGGGACGGGAGGGGCCAACGTCCTGACTTTC. It encodes CASRAGTGTGGANVLTF.

The chain couples TRBV6-6 to TRBJ1-5; D is ambiguous. Germline V lookup: CDR1 MNHNY, CDR2 SVGAGI (reference sequence). The CDR3 is 13 amino acids. This chain's CDR3 is CATRPYSNQPQHF. The CDR3 DNA follows: TGTGCTACTAGACCGTATAGCAATCAGCCCCAGCATTTT.

This clone was found many times. The V and J genes are TRBV7-3 and TRBJ2-1; TRBD1 matches 7 bases. Germline V gene data show CDR1 as SGHTA and CDR2 as FQGTGA. CDR3 length: 15 amino acids. Trimming cost V 5 bases and J 6 bases; bases outside gene matches: 10. CDR3 in DNA: TGTGCCAGCAGCCCGAGACAGGGTCCGACCAATGAGCAGTTCTTC. Residues: CASSPRQGPTNEQFF.

The rearrangement joins TRBV19 to TRBJ1-5; D unclear. The V gene lost 1 base and the J gene lost 3 bases, with 7 bases spanning the gap. CDR1 is LNHDA and CDR2 is SQIVND in the germline V gene (reference sequence). The CDR3 runs to 14 residues. The CDR3 coding sequence is TGTGCCAGTAGTATAGGGGAATACAATCAGCCCCAGCATTTT. Its protein product is CASSIGEYNQPQHF.

As for this clone: This sequence may be a read error, since a much larger clone differs from it by one base. Other nucleotide sequences from this sample produce the same CDR3. The V and J genes are TRBV9 and TRBJ2-2; possibly TRBD2 for D (6 bases). Germline assignment: CDR1 SGDLS and CDR2 YYNGEE. The CDR3 length is 13 residues. Trimming left V 2 bases short and J 4 bases short, with 6 bases between. The CDR3 is CASSVGGTGELFF. The CDR3 coding sequence is TGTGCCAGCAGCGTGGGGGGCACCGGGGAGCTGTTTTTT.

The rearrangement uses TRBV7-6 and TRBJ1-2; D is possibly TRBD1 (5 bases). In germline, CDR1 is SGHVS, CDR2 FNYEAQ. The ends were cut back, 0 bases at V and 3 bases at J, with 11 bases in the middle. The CDR3 covers 15 residues. The CDR3 protein is CASSLAHGGYYGYTF. CDR3 nucleotide sequence: TGTGCCAGCAGCTTAGCCCATGGGGGATACTATGGCTACACCTTC.

The chain is built from TRBV5-5 and TRBJ1-1; D may be TRBD1 (6 bases). The CDR3 is made up of 16 amino acids. Trimming took 4 bases from V and 1 from J, leaving 17 bases between them. Germline V gene lookup returns CDR1 SGHKS and CDR2 YYEKEE (reference sequence). The CDR3 DNA reads as TGTGCCAGCAGCGGCGATACCGGGACACCGAACACTGAAGCTTTCTTT. Translation gives CASSGDTGTPNTEAFF.

This chain uses TRBV4-2 with TRBJ2-7; TRBD2 agrees at 13 bases. V lost 1 base to trimming and J lost 3 bases; unmatched junction nucleotides: 0. Germline CDR1 reads LGHNA; CDR2 reads YNFKEQ. The CDR3 extends over 15 amino acids. CDR3 loop: CASSQGLAGGYEQYF. The CDR3 nucleotides are TGTGCCAGCAGCCAAGGACTAGCGGGAGGCTACGAGCAGTACTTC.